Presented here are 25 T cell receptor beta chains from one specimen sequenced in a study of CD8 T cells in ankylosing spondylitis. The study's findings and limits: About 8 highly homologous variants made up a TCR beta motif that seemed to typify ankylosing spondylitis blood.

Each CDR3 protein gets one entry after TCRdb re-called the 5' RACE reads with MiXCR. Found here are around 770,000 distinct CDR3 sequences, 19% of them singletons; the top ten hold about 20%. These receptors' targets are unknown. The sequenced sample consisted of blood, either unsorted or a sorted T cell fraction (not recorded which). The receptors were sampled from a male donor with ankylosing spondylitis.

There are a few counts of this clonotype. This sequence joins TRBV5-1 and TRBJ1-3; perhaps TRBD1 as D (6 bases). V shed 0 bases and J shed 2 bases, with 9 bases lying between them. CDR1 is SGHRS, CDR2 YFSETQ, per germline. The CDR3 contains 15 residues. CDR3 in amino acids: CASSLAAGAGNTIYF. DNA for the CDR3: TGCGCCAGCAGCTTGGCAGCAGGGGCTGGAAACACCATATATTTT.

The sample holds a few counts of this clonotype. This sequence joins TRBV12-3 or TRBV12-4 and TRBJ2-7, with a tentative D call TRBD1 (6 bases). Trimming left V 6 bases short and J 8 bases short, with 14 bases between. The CDR3 has 12 residues. The CDR3 loop reads CASRTSRGKQYF. The CDR3 coding sequence is TGTGCCAGCAGGACCTCGAGGGGGAAGCAGTACTTC.

The J gene is TRBJ2-5, the V gene TRBV20-1, with TRBD2 matching 7 bases. The length of the CDR3 is 14 residues. Trimming at V came to 1 base and at J to 2 bases, leaving 4 bases not matched to a gene. Germline CDR1 and CDR2: DFQATT and SNEGSKA (reference sequence). CDR3 sequence reads: CSARVMGGQETQYF. The DNA of the CDR3 is TGCAGTGCTAGAGTAATGGGGGGGCAAGAGACCCAGTACTTC.

This clonotype was recorded a few times. V gene TRBV3-1 combines with J gene TRBJ1-1; D perhaps matches TRBD1 (5 bases). V shed 3 bases and J shed 0 bases, with 11 bases lying between them. CDR3 size: 15 residues. Germline CDR1 LGHDT, CDR2 YNNKEL (reference sequence). CDR3 in amino acids: CASSHSGLMNTEAFF. The CDR3 bases are TGTGCCAGCAGCCATTCGGGACTAATGAACACTGAAGCTTTCTTT. Drawing the rest from reference TRBV3-1 and TRBJ1-1, the complete variable domain is DTAVSQTPKYLVTQMGNDKSIKCEQNLGHDTMYWYKQDSKKFLKIMFSYNNKELIINETVPNRFSPKSPDKAHLNLHINSLELGDSAVYFCASSHSGLMNTEAFFGQGTRLTVV.

This clonotype is categorized as medium-sized. The chain links TRBV5-1 to TRBJ2-3; D remains ambiguous. In germline, CDR1 is SGHRS, CDR2 YFSETQ. V shed 5 bases and J shed 1 base, with 14 bases lying between them. The length of the CDR3 is 15 residues. The CDR3 DNA sequence: TGCGCCAGCAGGGAGAACTCCGGCGGCACAGATACGCAGTATTTT. The encoded protein is CASRENSGGTDTQYF.

This clonotype occurred many times. The rearrangement joins TRBV5-1 to TRBJ2-7, with TRBD1 as a possible D gene (6 bases). In germline, CDR1 is SGHRS, CDR2 YFSETQ. The CDR3 contains 14 residues. V lost 2 bases and J 2 bases, leaving 11 bases between the germline ends. The CDR3 region has the DNA TGCGCCAGCAGCTTCACCGGGACAACCTACGAGCAGTACTTC. Protein sequence: CASSFTGTTYEQYF.

The V and J genes are TRBV15 and TRBJ2-5; the D is unclear. Germline CDR1 reads LNHNV; CDR2 reads YYDKDF (reference sequence). V gave up 1 base and J gave up 3 bases, with 6 bases separating them. The CDR3 extends over 13 amino acids. The CDR3 DNA is TGTGCCACCAGCAGAGTTGCAGAAGAGACCCAGTACTTC. Translation gives CATSRVAEETQYF. Full variable domain (outside the CDR3, taken from reference TRBV15 and TRBJ2-5): DAMVIQNPRYQVTQFGKPVTLSCSQTLNHNVMYWYQQKSSQAPKLLFHYYDKDFNNEADTPDNFQSRRPNTSFCFLDIRSPGLGDTAMYLCATSRVAEETQYFGPGTRLLVL.

V gene TRBV5-1 combines with J gene TRBJ2-6; possibly TRBD1 for D (6 bases). Trimming took 0 bases from V and 1 from J, leaving 11 bases between them. CDR3 length equals 17 residues. Germline V gene data show CDR1 as SGHRS and CDR2 as YFSETQ. This CDR3 reads CASSLDRAASGANVLTF. In nucleotides, the CDR3 is TGCGCCAGCAGCTTGGACAGGGCGGCTTCTGGGGCCAACGTCCTGACTTTC.

This clonotype has a handful of counts. V gene TRBV29-1 combines with J gene TRBJ2-2; D tentatively reads TRBD1 or TRBD2 (5 bases each). V gave up 1 base and J gave up 4 bases, with 13 bases separating them. The CDR3 runs to 15 residues. Germline V gene lookup returns CDR1 SQVTM and CDR2 ANQGSEA. In DNA, the CDR3 is TGCAGCGTTGAAGGTCAGGGAGTTGGCACCGGGGAGCTGTTTTTT. Translating gives CSVEGQGVGTGELFF.

This clonotype was picked up a small number of times. The genes are TRBV6-2 or TRBV6-3 and TRBJ2-2; D is ambiguous. CDR3 length: 13 amino acids. V was cut by 7 bases and J by 3 bases, with 9 bases left in between. Per germline, CDR1 MNHEY and CDR2 SVGEGT. This chain's CDR3 is CASTLSDTGELFF. CDR3 coding DNA: TGTGCCAGCACATTATCGGACACCGGGGAGCTGTTTTTT.

This clonotype was seen many times. The chain combines TRBV7-2 with TRBJ2-7, with 7 bases fitting TRBD2. The V segment lost 3 bases and the J segment 0 bases; nucleotides outside the gene matches: 5. The germline V gene encodes CDR1 SGHTA and CDR2 FQGNSA. The CDR3 covers 15 residues. CDR3 sequence (DNA): TGTGCCAGCAGCTTTCAGGCGGGGGACTCCTACGAGCAGTACTTC. This sequence encodes CASSFQAGDSYEQYF.

This clonotype has at least ten counts. The rearrangement links TRBV9 to TRBJ2-2, with D hard to call. The CDR3 contains 15 residues. The V gene's germline CDR1 is SGDLS and CDR2 YYNGEE. V lost 0 bases to trimming and J lost 4 bases, with 10 bases between them. CDR3 bases: TGTGCCAGCAGCGTAGAATCCACATTCACCGGGGAGCTGTTTTTT. It is translated as CASSVESTFTGELFF.

The chain couples TRBV5-6 to TRBJ2-7, with 7 positions matching TRBD2. V shed 2 bases and J 7 bases; nucleotides not matched to a gene: 6. The CDR3 runs 13 residues. Germline-derived CDR1 and CDR2 are SGHDT and YYEEEE. The CDR3 region is CASSLTGLGEQYF. CDR3 nucleotides: TGTGCCAGCAGCTTAACCGGACTAGGGGAGCAGTACTTC.

This clonotype has only a few counts. This chain joins TRBV29-1 and TRBJ1-2; D possibly corresponds to TRBD1 (5 bases). The CDR3 runs to 15 residues. Per germline, CDR1 SQVTM and CDR2 ANQGSEA. V dropped 2 bases and J dropped 1 base, with 14 bases sitting between them. The CDR3 loop is CSVEPLDSNNYGYTF. The CDR3 bases are TGCAGCGTTGAACCGCTCGACAGTAATAACTATGGCTACACCTTC.

At least ten counts were recorded for this clonotype. The rearrangement joins TRBV18 to TRBJ1-1; 9 bases agree with TRBD1. The germline V gene encodes CDR1 KGHSH and CDR2 LQKENI. J gave up 1 base and V 5 bases, and 2 bases lay outside the gene matches. This CDR3 region has 14 residues. CDR3 in amino acids: CASSGTGTNTEAFF. The CDR3 coding sequence is TGTGCCAGCTCAGGGACAGGGACGAACACTGAAGCTTTCTTT.

A word on this clonotype: One base away lies a much larger clone, so this may be a sequencing read error. The V gene is TRBV12-3 or TRBV12-4, the J gene TRBJ2-7, with D hard to call. This CDR3 comprises 12 residues. CDR3 nucleotides: TGTGCCAGCAGTCTACCCGCCTACGAGCTGTACTTC. Amino acid sequence: CASSLPAYELYF.

The rearrangement uses TRBV6-1 and TRBJ2-1; D gene unclear. Germline V lookup: CDR1 MNHNS, CDR2 SASEGT. Trimming removed 8 bases at V and 1 base at J, with 12 bases between. The CDR3 length is 14 residues. CDR3 in DNA: TGTGCCAGCGGAAGGCTGAATTCCTACAATGAGCAGTTCTTC. Its protein is CASGRLNSYNEQFF.

V gene TRBV6-6 combines with J gene TRBJ2-7; 8 nucleotides match TRBD2. Germline V CDR1 and CDR2: MNHNY, SVGAGI (reference sequence). The CDR3 loop spans 13 amino acids. The ends lost 5 bases at V and 3 bases at J; junction bases unmatched: 3. The CDR3 nucleotides are TGTGCCAGCAGTCGTAGCGGGATCTACGAGCAGTACTTC. Its translation is CASSRSGIYEQYF.

Notes on this clonotype: This may arise from a read error, as a much more abundant clone is one base away. The rearrangement uses TRBV7-8 and TRBJ1-1; unclear D gene. There are 13 residues in the CDR3. CDR1 is SGHVS and CDR2 is FQNEAQ in the germline V gene. The ends were cut back, 3 bases at V and 0 bases at J, with 5 bases in the middle. CDR3 DNA sequence: TGTGCCAGCAGCTTCACTATGAACACTGAAGCTTTCTTT. As protein: CASSFTMNTEAFF.

This clonotype was seen ten or more times. The chain uses TRBV12-3 or TRBV12-4 and TRBJ1-1; D remains unclear. V lost 7 bases and J lost 3, with 15 bases in between. The CDR3 runs 14 residues. CDR3 sequence (DNA): TGTGCCAGCACTCCGAGGCTTTGGGACACTGAAGCTTTCTTT. Translating it yields CASTPRLWDTEAFF.

The chain is built from TRBV5-1 and TRBJ2-1; TRBD1 aligns across 7 bases. The trim removed 4 bases at V and 12 bases at J, leaving 13 bases unmatched. CDR3 length: 14 amino acids. Germline V gene sequence: CDR1 SGHRS, CDR2 YFSETQ. Here the CDR3 DNA reads TGCGCCAGCAGCACCCCGGGACAGAATCTCGGGCAGTTCTTC. This gives the protein CASSTPGQNLGQFF. Looking up the rest from reference TRBV5-1 and TRBJ2-1 gives the full variable domain: KAGVTQTPRYLIKTRGQQVTLSCSPISGHRSVSWYQQTPGQGLQFLFEYFSETQRNKGNFPGRFSGRQFSNSRSEMNVSTLELGDSALYLCASSTPGQNLGQFFGPGTRLTVL.

The V gene is TRBV20-1, the J gene TRBJ2-2, with D maybe TRBD2 (5 bases). CDR1 is DFQATT and CDR2 is SNEGSKA in the germline V gene (reference sequence). The germline V and J ends were trimmed by 5 bases and 0 bases, with 16 bases remaining between them. This CDR3 comprises 16 residues. In nucleotides, the CDR3 is TGCAGTGCTCCTAAGGCGGGCGGAGCGAACACCGGGGAGCTGTTTTTT. Its translation is CSAPKAGGANTGELFF.

This chain uses TRBV6-6 with TRBJ2-2; D is unclear. Trimming left V 3 bases short and J 6 bases short, with 8 bases between. The germline CDR1 and CDR2 sequences are MNHNY and SVGAGI (reference sequence). The CDR3 is made up of 13 amino acids. CDR3 in amino acids: CASSYEWAGELFF. CDR3 DNA sequence: TGTGCCAGCAGTTATGAGTGGGCCGGGGAGCTGTTTTTT.

The chain's CDR3 is CSVQGAGETQYF. CDR3 DNA: TGCAGCGTCCAGGGGGCGGGGGAGACCCAGTACTTC. The rearrangement joins TRBV29-1 to TRBJ2-5, with TRBD1 matching over 8 bases. CDR3 length: 12 amino acids. The V gene's germline CDR1 is SQVTM and CDR2 ANQGSEA. V trimming: 6 bases; J trimming: 5 bases; junction bases outside the gene matches: 5.

This clonotype was detected ten times or more. The chain couples TRBV12-3 or TRBV12-4 to TRBJ1-6; D unresolved. The CDR3 length is 13 residues. Between the trimmed V and J ends, which lost 6 bases and 7 bases, there was a span of 10 bases. CDR3 amino acids: CASSHGHNSPLHF. The CDR3 nucleotides read TGTGCCAGCAGCCACGGTCACAATTCACCCCTCCACTTT.